This TCR beta chain was profiled in a study of OX40 agonist ivuxolimab in advanced cancers. V lost 6 bases and J 1 base, leaving 10 bases between the germline ends. The CDR3 loop spans 14 amino acids. Germline lookup yields CDR1 KGHSH and CDR2 LQKENI. Study-wide points: People who partly responded at 0.1-3.0 mg/kg had some of the least clonal expansion seen. The mean number of expanded clones was higher in CD8+ T cells than in CD4+.

Here immunoSEQ multiplex PCR was the method, and the copy in TCRdb shows in-frame clones only, minus some. Of 70,000 or so clones listed, around 88% are singletons. Of note for this clone: Its antigen is undetermined.

V usage is TRBV18 and J usage is TRBJ2-4; perhaps TRBD1 as D (7 bases). Material: CD4+ or CD8+ T cells sorted from blood, obtained in a trial of the OX40 agonist ivuxolimab. The receptor was isolated from an adult with an advanced solid tumor such as melanoma, head and neck, liver or kidney cancer. CDR3 nucleotides: TGTGCCAGCTCGGAGGGGGCGGCCAAAAACATTCAGTACTTC. This codes for CASSEGAAKNIQYF. Combining the CDR3 with reference TRBV18 and TRBJ2-4 gives the whole variable domain NAGVMQNPRHLVRRRGQEARLRCSPMKGHSHVYWYRQLPEEGLKFMVYLQKENIIDESGMPKERFSAEFPKEGPSILRIQQVVRGDSAAYFCASSEGAAKNIQYFGAGTRLSVL.